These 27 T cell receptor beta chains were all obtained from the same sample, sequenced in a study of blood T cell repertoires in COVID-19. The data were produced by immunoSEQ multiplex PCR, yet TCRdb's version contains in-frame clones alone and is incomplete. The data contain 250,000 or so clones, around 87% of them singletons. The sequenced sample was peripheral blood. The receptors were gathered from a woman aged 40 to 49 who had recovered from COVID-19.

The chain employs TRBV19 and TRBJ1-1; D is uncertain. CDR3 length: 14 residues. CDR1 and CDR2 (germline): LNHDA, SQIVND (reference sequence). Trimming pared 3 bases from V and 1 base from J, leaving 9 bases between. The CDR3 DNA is TGTGCCAGTAGTATCCGGGATACGAACACTGAAGCTTTCTTT. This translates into CASSIRDTNTEAFF.

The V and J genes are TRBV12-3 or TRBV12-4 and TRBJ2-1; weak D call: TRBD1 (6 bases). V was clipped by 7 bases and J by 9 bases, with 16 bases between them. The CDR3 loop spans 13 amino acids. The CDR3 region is CASNPMGAGEQFF. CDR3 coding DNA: TGTGCCAGCAACCCAATGGGGGCGGGTGAGCAGTTCTTC.

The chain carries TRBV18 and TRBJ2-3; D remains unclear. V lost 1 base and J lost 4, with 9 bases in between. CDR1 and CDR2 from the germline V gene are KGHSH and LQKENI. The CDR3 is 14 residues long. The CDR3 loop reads CASSPLSSADTQYF. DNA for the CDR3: TGTGCCAGCTCACCACTATCGTCCGCAGATACGCAGTATTTT.

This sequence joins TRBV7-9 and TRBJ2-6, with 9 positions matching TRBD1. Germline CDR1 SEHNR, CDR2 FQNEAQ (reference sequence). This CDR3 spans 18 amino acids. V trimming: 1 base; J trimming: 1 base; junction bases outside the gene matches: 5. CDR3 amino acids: CASSLEAGQGSGANVLTF. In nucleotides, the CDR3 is TGTGCCAGCAGCTTAGAGGCGGGACAGGGATCTGGGGCCAACGTCCTGACTTTC. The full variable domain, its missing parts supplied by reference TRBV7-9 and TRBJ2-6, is DTGVSQNPRHKITKRGQNVTFRCDPISEHNRLYWYRQTLGQGPEFLTYFQNEAQLEKSRLLSDRFSAERPKGSFSTLEIQRTEQGDSAMYLCASSLEAGQGSGANVLTFGAGSRLTVL.

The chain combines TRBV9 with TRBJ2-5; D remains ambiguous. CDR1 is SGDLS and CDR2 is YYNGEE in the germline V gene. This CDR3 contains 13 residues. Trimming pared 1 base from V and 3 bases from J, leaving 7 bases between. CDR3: CASSVFPEETQYF. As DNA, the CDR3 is TGTGCCAGCAGCGTATTTCCCGAAGAGACCCAGTACTTC.

This CDR3 is CASSYGPPGTGYEQYF. CDR3 DNA sequence: TGTGCCAGCAGTTACGGCCCCCCCGGGACAGGTTACGAGCAGTACTTC. The rearrangement uses TRBV6-5 and TRBJ2-7; 8 positions match TRBD1. The germline CDR1 and CDR2 sequences are MNHEY and SVGAGI. Unmatched junction bases numbered 10, after V lost 2 bases and J lost 4 bases. The CDR3 extends over 16 amino acids.

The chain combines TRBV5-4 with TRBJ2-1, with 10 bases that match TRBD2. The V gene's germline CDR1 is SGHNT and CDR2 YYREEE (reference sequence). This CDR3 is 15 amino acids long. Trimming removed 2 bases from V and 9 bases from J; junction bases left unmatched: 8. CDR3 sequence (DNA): TGTGCCAGCAGCTTCCGACTAGCGGGTAACAGTGAGCAGTTCTTC. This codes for CASSFRLAGNSEQFF.

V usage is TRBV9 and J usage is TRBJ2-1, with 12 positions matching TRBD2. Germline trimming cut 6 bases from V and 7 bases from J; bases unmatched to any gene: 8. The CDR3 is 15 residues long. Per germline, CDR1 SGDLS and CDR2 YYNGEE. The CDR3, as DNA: TGTGCCAGCACCGAATCCGGGACTAGCGGGAATGAGCAGTTCTTC. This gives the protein CASTESGTSGNEQFF.

The CDR3 sequence is CATKGRGTETQYF. CDR3 DNA sequence: TGTGCCACCAAAGGCAGGGGGACCGAGACCCAGTACTTC. The chain carries TRBV7-6 and TRBJ2-5; 7 bases align to TRBD1. Germline lookup yields CDR1 SGHVS and CDR2 FNYEAQ. This CDR3 region has 13 residues. Trimming took 10 bases from V and 5 from J; bases not matched to a gene: 10.

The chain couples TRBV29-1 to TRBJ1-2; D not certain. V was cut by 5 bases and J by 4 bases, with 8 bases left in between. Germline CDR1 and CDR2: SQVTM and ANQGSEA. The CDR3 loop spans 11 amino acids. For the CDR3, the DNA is TGCAGCGTTACTAGGGCCTATGGCTACACCTTC. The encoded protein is CSVTRAYGYTF.

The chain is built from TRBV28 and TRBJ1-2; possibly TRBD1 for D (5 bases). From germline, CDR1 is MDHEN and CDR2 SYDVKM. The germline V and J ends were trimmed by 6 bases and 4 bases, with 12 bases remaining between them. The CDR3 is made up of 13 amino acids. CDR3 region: CASSRGGTYGYTF. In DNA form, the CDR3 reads TGTGCCAGCAGCCGGGGGGGGACCTATGGCTACACCTTC.

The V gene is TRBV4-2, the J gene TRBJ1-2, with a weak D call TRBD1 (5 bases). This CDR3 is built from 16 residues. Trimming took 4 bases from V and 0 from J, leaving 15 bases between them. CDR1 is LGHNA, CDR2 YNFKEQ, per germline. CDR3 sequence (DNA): TGTGCCAGCAGCCCCTACCTGGCAGGGACTAACTATGGCTACACCTTC. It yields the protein CASSPYLAGTNYGYTF.

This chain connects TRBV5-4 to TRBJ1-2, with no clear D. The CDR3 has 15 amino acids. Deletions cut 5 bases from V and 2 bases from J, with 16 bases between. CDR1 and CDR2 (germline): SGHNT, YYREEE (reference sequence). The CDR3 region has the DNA TGTGCCAGCAGTCCCCCGGGGAACGAAAACTATGGCTACACCTTC. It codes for CASSPPGNENYGYTF.

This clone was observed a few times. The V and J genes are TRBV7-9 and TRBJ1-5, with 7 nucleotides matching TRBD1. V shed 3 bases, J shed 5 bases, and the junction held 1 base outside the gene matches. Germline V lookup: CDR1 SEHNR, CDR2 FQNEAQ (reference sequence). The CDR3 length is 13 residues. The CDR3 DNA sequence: TGTGCCAGCAGCTTTCAGGGGGATCAGCCCCAGCATTTT. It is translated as CASSFQGDQPQHF.

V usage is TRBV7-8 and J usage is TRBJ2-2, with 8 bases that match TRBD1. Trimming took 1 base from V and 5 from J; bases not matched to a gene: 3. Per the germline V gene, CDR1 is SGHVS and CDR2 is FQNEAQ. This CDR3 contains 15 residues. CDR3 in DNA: TGTGCCAGCAGCTTAGGACAGGGGAGTACCGGGGAGCTGTTTTTT. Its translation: CASSLGQGSTGELFF.

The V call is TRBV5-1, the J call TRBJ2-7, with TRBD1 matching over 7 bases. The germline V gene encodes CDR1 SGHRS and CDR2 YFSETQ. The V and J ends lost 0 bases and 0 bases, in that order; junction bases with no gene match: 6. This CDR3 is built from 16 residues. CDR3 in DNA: TGCGCCAGCAGCTTGGCGGGGACAGTGAGCTCCTACGAGCAGTACTTC. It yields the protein CASSLAGTVSSYEQYF. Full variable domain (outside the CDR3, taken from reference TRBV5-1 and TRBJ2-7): KAGVTQTPRYLIKTRGQQVTLSCSPISGHRSVSWYQQTPGQGLQFLFEYFSETQRNKGNFPGRFSGRQFSNSRSEMNVSTLELGDSALYLCASSLAGTVSSYEQYFGPGTRLTVT.

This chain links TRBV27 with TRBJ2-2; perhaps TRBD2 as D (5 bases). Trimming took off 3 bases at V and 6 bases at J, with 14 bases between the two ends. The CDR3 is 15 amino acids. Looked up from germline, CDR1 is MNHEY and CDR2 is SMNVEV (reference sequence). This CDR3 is CASSLRVDGSGELFF. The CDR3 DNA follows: TGTGCCAGCAGTTTGCGGGTTGACGGGTCCGGGGAGCTGTTTTTT.

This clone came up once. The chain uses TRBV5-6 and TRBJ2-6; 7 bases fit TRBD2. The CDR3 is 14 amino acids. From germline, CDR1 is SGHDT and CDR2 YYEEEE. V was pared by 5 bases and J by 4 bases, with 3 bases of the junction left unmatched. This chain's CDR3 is CASRRGSGANVLTF. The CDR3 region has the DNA TGTGCCAGCAGGCGGGGGTCAGGGGCCAACGTCCTGACTTTC.

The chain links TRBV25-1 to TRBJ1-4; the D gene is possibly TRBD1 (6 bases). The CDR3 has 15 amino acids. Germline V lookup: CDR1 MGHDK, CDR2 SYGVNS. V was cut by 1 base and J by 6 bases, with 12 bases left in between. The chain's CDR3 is CASSEFRGLDEKLFF. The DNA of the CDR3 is TGTGCCAGCAGTGAATTCAGGGGATTAGATGAAAAACTGTTTTTT.

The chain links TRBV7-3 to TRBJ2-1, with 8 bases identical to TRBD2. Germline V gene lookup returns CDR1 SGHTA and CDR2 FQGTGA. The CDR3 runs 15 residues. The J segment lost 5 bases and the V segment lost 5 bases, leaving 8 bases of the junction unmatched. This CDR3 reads CASSRRGGSNNEQFF. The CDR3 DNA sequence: TGTGCCAGCAGCCGCCGGGGGGGAAGTAACAATGAGCAGTTCTTC.

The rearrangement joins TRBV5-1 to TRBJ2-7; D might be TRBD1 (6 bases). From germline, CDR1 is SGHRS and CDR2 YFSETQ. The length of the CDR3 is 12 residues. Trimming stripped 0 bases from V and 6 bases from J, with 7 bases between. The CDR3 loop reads CASSLEGVEQYF. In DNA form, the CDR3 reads TGCGCCAGCAGCTTGGAGGGGGTCGAGCAGTACTTC.

CDR3 sequence: CASSPLGTGVSYEQYF. The CDR3 DNA reads TGTGCCAGCTCACCGTTGGGGACAGGGGTCTCCTACGAGCAGTACTTC. The rearrangement links TRBV18 to TRBJ2-7; 10 bases match TRBD1. The length of the CDR3 is 16 residues. V lost 3 bases to trimming and J lost 0 bases; unmatched junction nucleotides: 5. Germline V gene data show CDR1 as KGHSH and CDR2 as LQKENI.

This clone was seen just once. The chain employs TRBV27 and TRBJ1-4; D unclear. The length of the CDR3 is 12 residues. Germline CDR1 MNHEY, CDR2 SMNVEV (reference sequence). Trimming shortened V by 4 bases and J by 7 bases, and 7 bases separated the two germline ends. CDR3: CASSSRGEKLFF. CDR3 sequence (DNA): TGTGCCAGCAGTTCCCGAGGTGAAAAACTGTTTTTT.

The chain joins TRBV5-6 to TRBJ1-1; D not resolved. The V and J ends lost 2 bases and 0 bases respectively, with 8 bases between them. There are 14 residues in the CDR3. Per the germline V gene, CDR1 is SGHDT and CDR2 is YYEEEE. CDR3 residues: CASSFPVMNTEAFF. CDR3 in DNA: TGTGCCAGCAGCTTTCCAGTTATGAACACTGAAGCTTTCTTT.

CDR3 region: CASTEKRGGYGYTF. The CDR3 DNA sequence: TGTGCCAGCACTGAAAAACGGGGGGGCTATGGCTACACCTTC. The chain couples TRBV7-2 to TRBJ1-2, with D possibly matching TRBD1 (5 bases). V dropped 7 bases and J dropped 4 bases, with 16 bases sitting between them. The CDR3 loop spans 14 amino acids. CDR1 and CDR2 (germline): SGHTA, FQGNSA.

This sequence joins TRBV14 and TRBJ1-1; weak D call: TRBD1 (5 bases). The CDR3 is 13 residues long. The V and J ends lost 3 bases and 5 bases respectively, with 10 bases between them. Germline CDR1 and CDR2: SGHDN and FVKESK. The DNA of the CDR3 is TGTGCCAGCAGCCAGGGACTGATAACTGAAGCTTTCTTT. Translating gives CASSQGLITEAFF.

The CDR3 loop is CASSVRAGAYEQYF. CDR3 in DNA: TGTGCCAGCAGCGTAAGGGCGGGGGCCTACGAGCAGTACTTC. The V and J genes are TRBV9 and TRBJ2-7; 7 positions agree with TRBD2. Looked up from germline, CDR1 is SGDLS and CDR2 is YYNGEE. J was trimmed by 2 bases and V by 1 base; bases with no gene match: 3. The length of the CDR3 is 14 residues.